Many counts were recorded for the clone carrying this TCR beta chain. The source of the sample is a study of T cells in Graves' hyperthyroidism and ophthalmopathy. TCR beta CDR3 region amplification was performed from RNA transcripts. With the HTBI primer set, the TCR CDR3 went through a first round of RT-PCR. TCRdb independently ran MiXCR on the multiplex PCR reads; one entry per CDR3 protein. In the table there are approximately 560,000 distinct CDR3 sequences, approximately 14% of which are singletons. This CDR3 comprises 15 residues. The V and J ends lost 6 bases and 2 bases respectively, with 17 bases between them. The germline V gene has CDR1 MDHEN and CDR2 SYDVKM.

The chain carries TRBV28 and TRBJ2-7, with D possibly being TRBD2 (7 bases). The TCR comes from a woman in her 30s with Graves' hyperthyroidism. Source material: blood. CDR3 protein: CASSNGGRGTYEQYF. The CDR3 region has the DNA TGTGCCAGCAGCAACGGGGGGCGGGGCACCTACGAGCAGTACTTC. The complete variable domain, with remaining parts taken from reference TRBV28 and TRBJ2-7, reads DVKVTQSSRYLVKRTGEKVFLECVQDMDHENMFWYRQDPGLGLRLIYFSYDVKMKEKGDIPEGYSVSREKKERFSLILESASTNQTSMYLCASSNGGRGTYEQYFGPGTRLTVT.